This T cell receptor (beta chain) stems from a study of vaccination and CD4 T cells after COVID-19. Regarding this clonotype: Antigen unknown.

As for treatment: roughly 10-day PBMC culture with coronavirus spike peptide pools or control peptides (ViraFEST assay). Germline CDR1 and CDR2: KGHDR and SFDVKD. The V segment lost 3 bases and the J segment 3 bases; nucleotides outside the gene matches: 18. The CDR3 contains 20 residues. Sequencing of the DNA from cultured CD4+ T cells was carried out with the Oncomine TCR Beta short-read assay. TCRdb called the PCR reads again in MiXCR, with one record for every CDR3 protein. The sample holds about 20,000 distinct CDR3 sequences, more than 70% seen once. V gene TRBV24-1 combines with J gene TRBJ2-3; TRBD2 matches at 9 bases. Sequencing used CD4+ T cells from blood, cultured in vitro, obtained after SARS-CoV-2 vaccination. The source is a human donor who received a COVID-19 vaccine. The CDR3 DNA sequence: TGTGCCACCAGTGATCCCGTACGAGGTGGCGGGGGGGTTAGGACAGATACGCAGTATTTT. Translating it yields CATSDPVRGGGGVRTDTQYF.